The entry below describes one T cell receptor beta chain. Antigen specificity is unknown. Mismatch repair deficiency was confirmed in all patients, by PCR or immunohistochemistry. TCR sequencing covered a few patients who responded to pembrolizumab. This entry comes from a study of PD-1 blockade in mismatch repair-deficient tumors. Study overall: Patients had approximately 13 mismatch repair-deficient cancer types and were previously treated and progressing.

Repertoires were generated with immunoSEQ multiplex PCR, while TCRdb's copy carries only in-frame clones and drops some. The sample holds tens of thousands of clones; roughly three quarters are singletons and the top ten take around 3.2%. Study-wide findings and caveats: Rapid post-treatment expansion, then contraction, generally preceding radiologic response, marked tumor-resident clones.

The CDR3 has 15 residues. V was trimmed by 4 bases and J by 4 bases, leaving 16 bases between them. Germline V gene data show CDR1 as SGHDN and CDR2 as FVKESK. This sequence was found in an adult with mismatch repair-deficient cancer. V and J are TRBV14 and TRBJ2-5, with a weak D call TRBD2 (5 bases). The sequences come from peripheral blood, collected 4 weeks after starting pembrolizumab. For the CDR3, the DNA is TGTGCCAGCAGCCCGCTCCGGGGTGCGTTAGAGACCCAGTACTTC. This gives the protein CASSPLRGALETQYF.